This T cell receptor beta chain was identified in a study of cytomegalovirus exposure and HLA in healthy donors. Study information: Approximately 170 million T cells yielded around 120 million unique TCR beta sequences in earlier analysis. Unique TCRs numbering around 85 million, obtained from HLA-typed donors, made up an early data release. General observations from the study: An analysis that was carried out later associated 16,000 or so TCR beta sequences with HLA alleles at 0.05 false discovery rate. Most CMV-associated TCR beta chains were later found to appear HLA-restricted.

About this clone: The antigen remains unidentified.

Amplification used 60 Vbeta primers and 13 Jbeta primers. TCRdb's copy holds only in-frame clones and misses some; the assay was immunoSEQ multiplex PCR. This sample has about 120,000 clones, with roughly 80% found just once. Sequencing input: PBMCs. This receptor was taken from a woman aged 40 to 50 in good health and CMV-seropositive.

CDR3 DNA: TGTGCCAGTAGTACCCGGGACAGCTATGGCTACACCTTC. It codes for CASSTRDSYGYTF. The V call is TRBV19, the J call TRBJ1-2; 7 positions agree with TRBD1. The junction had 3 bases not matched to a gene; V was cut back by 4 bases and J by 4 bases. CDR1 LNHDA and CDR2 SQIVND come from the germline V gene (reference sequence). The CDR3 is made up of 13 amino acids.